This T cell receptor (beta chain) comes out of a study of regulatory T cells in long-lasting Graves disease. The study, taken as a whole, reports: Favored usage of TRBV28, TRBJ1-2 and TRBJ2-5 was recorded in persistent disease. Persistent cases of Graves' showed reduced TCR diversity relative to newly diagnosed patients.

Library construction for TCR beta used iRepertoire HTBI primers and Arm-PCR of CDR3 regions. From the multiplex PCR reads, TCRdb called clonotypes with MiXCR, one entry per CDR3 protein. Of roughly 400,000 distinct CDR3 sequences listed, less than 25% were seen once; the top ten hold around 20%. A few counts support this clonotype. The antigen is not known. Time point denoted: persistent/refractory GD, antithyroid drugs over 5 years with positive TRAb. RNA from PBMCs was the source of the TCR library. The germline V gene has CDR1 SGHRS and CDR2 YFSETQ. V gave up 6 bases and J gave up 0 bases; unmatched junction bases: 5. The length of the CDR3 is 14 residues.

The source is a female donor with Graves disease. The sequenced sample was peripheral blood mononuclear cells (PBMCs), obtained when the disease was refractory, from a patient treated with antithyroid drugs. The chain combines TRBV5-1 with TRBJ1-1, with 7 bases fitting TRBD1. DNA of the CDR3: TGCGCCAGCAACCTGGGACAGCTGAACACTGAAGCTTTCTTT. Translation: CASNLGQLNTEAFF.